This T cell receptor (beta chain) was profiled in a study of blood T cell repertoires in COVID-19. Overall study: COVID-19 samples from acute and convalescent phases originated in the United States, Italy and Spain.

This clone was seen just once. Original processing notes: From reference gene primer amplification, estimates of nucleated cell counts were derived. Sequencing used immunoSEQ multiplex PCR; TCRdb keeps in-frame clones, though not all of them. That table gives V, J and clone size, and the DNA gave D and trimming. The table has around 62,000 clones, roughly 85% seen once. The CDR3 covers 15 residues. Germline CDR1 and CDR2: KGHSH and LQKENI. V was trimmed by 3 bases and J by 7 bases, leaving 15 bases between them. The TCR originated in a man aged 50 or older with acute or convalescent COVID-19. Sequenced input: peripheral blood. The V and J genes are TRBV18 and TRBJ1-4; D might be TRBD1 (6 bases). CDR3 sequence (DNA): TGTGCCAGCTCACCTAACACAGGGAAGACTGAAAAACTGTTTTTT. It is translated as CASSPNTGKTEKLFF.